The 23 T cell receptor beta chains listed next were all sequenced from one sample in a study of cytomegalovirus exposure and HLA in healthy donors. In the PCR, 60 Vbeta and 13 Jbeta primers were used. The data were produced by immunoSEQ multiplex PCR, yet TCRdb's version contains in-frame clones alone and is incomplete. Here the sample spans some 120,000 clones, about 80% being singletons. The sequencing input was PBMCs. The receptors shown here come from a man aged 25 to 40 in good health and CMV-seronegative.

This chain uses TRBV2 with TRBJ1-2; no firm D call. The germline CDR1 and CDR2 sequences are SNHLY and FYNNEI. This CDR3 has 13 amino acids. V shed 6 bases and J shed 8 bases, with 16 bases lying between them. The CDR3 spells CASSSTGTGGYTF. Written as DNA, the CDR3 is TGTGCCAGCAGCTCGACTGGAACTGGGGGCTACACCTTC.

V is TRBV10-3 and J is TRBJ2-7, with TRBD2 as a possible D gene (5 bases). Trimming shortened V by 4 bases and J by 1 base, and 11 bases separated the two germline ends. Germline lookup yields CDR1 ENHRY and CDR2 SYGVKD. The CDR3 loop spans 14 amino acids. CDR3 coding DNA: TGTGCCATCAGTGGATCCCGGGGTTCCTACGAGCAGTACTTC. Amino acids: CAISGSRGSYEQYF.

This sequence joins TRBV5-1 and TRBJ1-2, with 8 bases that match TRBD1. CDR3 length: 16 residues. V trimming: 4 bases; J trimming: 7 bases; junction bases outside the gene matches: 15. CDR1 and CDR2 from the germline V gene are SGHRS and YFSETQ. The CDR3 nucleotides are TGCGCCAGCAGCCTCAGTCCCCTGACAGGGACAGGTGGCTACACCTTC. This sequence encodes CASSLSPLTGTGGYTF.

This chain joins TRBV7-9 and TRBJ2-7, with D possibly matching TRBD2 (5 bases). V dropped 1 base and J dropped 7 bases, with 23 bases sitting between them. There are 17 residues in the CDR3. The germline V gene has CDR1 SEHNR and CDR2 FQNEAQ (reference sequence). This chain's CDR3 is CASSLVEYRAGPGEQYF. As DNA, the CDR3 is TGTGCCAGCAGCTTAGTTGAGTATAGGGCAGGCCCGGGGGAGCAGTACTTC.

The chain's CDR3 is CASRPWTGVTDTQYF. The CDR3 region has the DNA TGTGCCAGTAGACCTTGGACAGGTGTCACAGATACGCAGTATTTT. The chain carries TRBV19 and TRBJ2-3, with 7 bases lining up with TRBD1. Germline assignment: CDR1 LNHDA and CDR2 SQIVND (reference sequence). Unmatched junction bases numbered 8, after V lost 6 bases and J lost 2 bases. This CDR3 contains 15 residues. The full variable domain, rest sourced from reference TRBV19 and TRBJ2-3, is DGGITQSPKYLFRKEGQNVTLSCEQNLNHDAMYWYRQDPGQGLRLIYYSQIVNDFQKGDIAEGYSVSREKKESFPLTVTSAQKNPTAFYLCASRPWTGVTDTQYFGPGTRLTVL.

The V and J genes are TRBV4-3 and TRBJ2-5; 8 bases map to TRBD2. Germline CDR1 is LGHNA and CDR2 is YSLEER. With V trimmed by 1 base and J by 5 bases, 6 bases remained unmatched. This CDR3 spans 15 amino acids. As DNA, the CDR3 is TGCGCCAGCAGCCAAGTTCGGGGGGGCTTGGAGACCCAGTACTTC. As protein: CASSQVRGGLETQYF.

This clone has just one count. The chain employs TRBV7-6 and TRBJ2-1; TRBD2 matches 11 bases. J gave up 4 bases and V 5 bases, and 4 bases lay outside the gene matches. Germline CDR1 reads SGHVS; CDR2 reads FNYEAQ. The CDR3 sequence is 15 residues long. The CDR3: CASSPGTSGYNEQFF. The CDR3 DNA reads TGTGCCAGCAGCCCTGGGACTAGCGGATACAATGAGCAGTTCTTC.

The chain is built from TRBV28 and TRBJ2-7; possible D gene TRBD1, 5 bases. Germline CDR1 is MDHEN and CDR2 is SYDVKM. Deletions cut 7 bases from V and 3 bases from J, with 13 bases between. This CDR3 has 13 amino acids. The CDR3 here is CASNPGRVYEQYF. The CDR3 DNA follows: TGTGCCAGCAACCCCGGCAGGGTCTACGAGCAGTACTTC.

The chain has TRBV29-1 and TRBJ1-2; 7 bases are shared with TRBD1. This CDR3 has 15 residues. V lost 2 bases, J lost 4 bases, and 10 bases stayed unmatched. Germline CDR1 reads SQVTM; CDR2 reads ANQGSEA. CDR3 sequence (DNA): TGCAGCGTTGAATTTTACAGGGGACCTTCCTATGGCTACACCTTC. Translated, it gives CSVEFYRGPSYGYTF. The entire variable domain, with the rest obtained from reference TRBV29-1 and TRBJ1-2, is as follows: SAVISQKPSRDICQRGTSLTIQCQVDSQVTMMFWYRQQPGQSLTLIATANQGSEATYESGFVIDKFPISRPNLTFSTLTVSNMSPEDSSIYLCSVEFYRGPSYGYTFGSGTRLTVV.

The rearrangement uses TRBV14 and TRBJ2-1, with 12 nucleotides matching TRBD2. Germline lookup yields CDR1 SGHDN and CDR2 FVKESK. The CDR3 loop spans 15 amino acids. The V and J ends lost 1 base and 9 bases, in that order; junction bases with no gene match: 4. Written as DNA, the CDR3 is TGTGCCAGCAGCCAAGGAACTAGCGGGAGGTTTGAGCAGTTCTTC. It codes for CASSQGTSGRFEQFF.

The chain has TRBV6-1 and TRBJ2-7, with 8 positions matching TRBD1. The CDR3 spans 13 residues. V lost 7 bases, J lost 1 base, and 3 bases stayed unmatched. Germline CDR1 and CDR2: MNHNS and SASEGT. CDR3 DNA sequence: TGTGCCAGCAAGGACAGGGCGTCCTACGAGCAGTACTTC. Amino acid sequence: CASKDRASYEQYF.

This chain joins TRBV6-1 and TRBJ2-2; 9 nucleotides line up with TRBD1. Per germline, CDR1 MNHNS and CDR2 SASEGT. The V and J ends lost 7 bases and 3 bases, in that order; junction bases with no gene match: 3. The CDR3 has 14 residues. CDR3 in amino acids: CASNRDRDTGELFF. CDR3 bases: TGTGCCAGCAACAGGGACAGGGACACCGGGGAGCTGTTTTTT.

This chain links TRBV27 with TRBJ2-5, with a tentative D call TRBD2 (6 bases). The CDR3 has 15 amino acids. The germline V and J ends were trimmed by 6 bases and 2 bases, with 16 bases remaining between them. Germline CDR1 is MNHEY and CDR2 is SMNVEV (reference sequence). CDR3 sequence: CASRPPRETQETQYF. Here the CDR3 DNA reads TGTGCCAGCAGACCCCCCCGGGAGACACAAGAGACCCAGTACTTC.

The chain employs TRBV7-9 and TRBJ1-3; 9 positions match TRBD1. The CDR3 sequence is 14 residues long. V gave up 4 bases and J gave up 6 bases; unmatched junction bases: 4. CDR1 and CDR2 from the germline V gene are SEHNR and FQNEAQ (reference sequence). CDR3 amino acids: CASSSTGGENTIYF. The CDR3, as DNA: TGTGCCAGCAGCTCGACAGGGGGGGAAAACACCATATATTTT.

V is TRBV19 and J is TRBJ1-2, with D hard to call. V lost 3 bases and J 6 bases, leaving 14 bases between the germline ends. This CDR3 region has 14 residues. Germline CDR1 reads LNHDA; CDR2 reads SQIVND (reference sequence). The chain's CDR3 is CASSISGRRDGYTF. In DNA, the CDR3 is TGTGCCAGTAGTATCTCCGGGAGGAGAGATGGCTACACCTTC.

This clone showed up just once. V is TRBV6-1 and J is TRBJ1-1; possibly TRBD1 for D (5 bases). This CDR3 has 15 residues. V lost 3 bases, J lost 0 bases, and 11 bases lay in between. Germline V gene lookup returns CDR1 MNHNS and CDR2 SASEGT. The CDR3 region is CASSEKGFLNTEAFF. CDR3 DNA: TGTGCCAGCAGTGAGAAGGGGTTCTTGAACACTGAAGCTTTCTTT.

V and J are TRBV21-1 and TRBJ1-5; the table calls TRBD1, which could not be checked here. TRBV21-1 is deemed a pseudogene. This CDR3 region has 15 residues. The CDR3 protein is CASPSRGWGGQPQHF. The CDR3 DNA follows: TGTGCCAGCCCGAGCAGGGGATGGGGCGGGCAGCCCCAGCATTTT.

The V gene is TRBV7-2, the J gene TRBJ1-5, with D possibly matching TRBD1 (5 bases). The CDR3 is 13 amino acids. Germline V gene data show CDR1 as SGHTA and CDR2 as FQGNSA. V was clipped by 6 bases and J by 6 bases, with 12 bases between them. CDR3 residues: CASRSLGGQPQHF. The CDR3 region has the DNA TGTGCCAGCAGATCTCTCGGGGGTCAGCCCCAGCATTTT. Together with reference TRBV7-2 and TRBJ1-5, the CDR3 gives the full variable domain: GAGVSQSPSNKVTEKGKDVELRCDPISGHTALYWYRQSLGQGLEFLIYFQGNSAPDKSGLPSDRFSAERTGGSVSTLTIQRTQQEDSAVYLCASRSLGGQPQHFGDGTRLSIL.

This clone showed up just a few times. The rearrangement joins TRBV19 to TRBJ2-2; no clear D gene. The germline V gene encodes CDR1 LNHDA and CDR2 SQIVND (reference sequence). CDR3 length: 14 residues. V was cut by 7 bases and J by 4 bases, with 13 bases left in between. The CDR3 loop is CASTLAVPTGELFF. The CDR3 coding sequence is TGTGCCAGTACACTGGCGGTCCCCACCGGGGAGCTGTTTTTT.

The gene calls are TRBV27 and TRBJ2-1; 11 bases fit TRBD2. The V gene end was trimmed by 3 bases and the J gene end by 5 bases; junction bases not matched to a gene: 15. The CDR3 spans 19 residues. Germline lookup yields CDR1 MNHEY and CDR2 SMNVEV (reference sequence). As DNA, the CDR3 is TGTGCCAGCAGTTTTAGGGGGGTTTCCGGGACTAGCGGAAACAATGAGCAGTTCTTC. Translated, it gives CASSFRGVSGTSGNNEQFF.

This clone was counted between two and nine times. The J gene is TRBJ2-3, the V gene TRBV2, with 7 bases that match TRBD1. The trim removed 6 bases at V and 1 base at J, leaving 7 bases unmatched. This CDR3 region has 15 residues. CDR1 is SNHLY and CDR2 is FYNNEI in the germline V gene. CDR3 residues: CASRGMGTGTDTQYF. In DNA form, the CDR3 reads TGTGCCAGCAGGGGAATGGGGACAGGCACAGATACGCAGTATTTT.

The chain links TRBV7-2 to TRBJ2-3; 11 nucleotides line up with TRBD2. In germline, CDR1 is SGHTA, CDR2 FQGNSA. The CDR3 runs 16 residues. Trimming took 4 bases from V and 6 from J; bases not matched to a gene: 9. In DNA form, the CDR3 reads TGTGCCAGCAGCTCTTTAGCGGGGGGGCCAGGGGATACGCAGTATTTT. Its protein product is CASSSLAGGPGDTQYF.

This chain links TRBV28 with TRBJ2-7; TRBD1 matches 9 bases. In germline, CDR1 is MDHEN, CDR2 SYDVKM. After removal of 4 bases from V and 6 bases from J, the junction contained 10 bases not matched to a gene. The CDR3 extends over 15 amino acids. CDR3 sequence: CASSSLGTGSFEQYF. The CDR3 bases are TGTGCCAGCAGTTCCCTCGGGACAGGGAGCTTCGAGCAGTACTTC.